This TCR beta chain was recovered during a study of CD8 T cells in Susac syndrome. The CDR3 length is 21 residues. CDR1 is SGHNT, CDR2 YYREEE, per germline (reference sequence). Trimming removed 2 bases from V and 2 bases from J; junction bases left unmatched: 17. With random hexamers, reverse transcription was performed on about 0.5 to 1 ug of RNA. MiXCR, run by TCRdb on the immunoSEQ multiplex PCR reads, gives a single entry per CDR3 protein. The repertoire holds roughly 190,000 distinct CDR3 sequences, with more than 85% as singletons. This chain uses TRBV5-4 with TRBJ2-7, with TRBD2 matching over 15 bases. Material for sequencing was CD8+ T cells from PBMCs. The source of this sequence is a human donor with Susac syndrome. The CDR3 loop is CASSFGPGLRTSGRAPYEQYF. The CDR3 DNA reads as TGTGCCAGCAGCTTTGGTCCAGGCCTTAGGACTAGCGGGAGGGCCCCCTACGAGCAGTACTTC.